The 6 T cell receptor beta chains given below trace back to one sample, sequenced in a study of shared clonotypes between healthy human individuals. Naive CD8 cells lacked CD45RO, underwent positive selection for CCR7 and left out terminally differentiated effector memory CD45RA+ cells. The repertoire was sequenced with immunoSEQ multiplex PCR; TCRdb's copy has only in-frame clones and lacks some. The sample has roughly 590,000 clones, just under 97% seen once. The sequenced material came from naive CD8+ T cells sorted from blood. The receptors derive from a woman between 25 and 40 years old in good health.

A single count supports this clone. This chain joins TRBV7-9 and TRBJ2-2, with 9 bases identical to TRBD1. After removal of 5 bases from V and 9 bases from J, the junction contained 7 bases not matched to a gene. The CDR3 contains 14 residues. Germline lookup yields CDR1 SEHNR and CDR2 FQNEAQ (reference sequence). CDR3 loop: CASSPGDRVRELFF. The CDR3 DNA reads TGTGCCAGCAGCCCAGGGGACAGGGTCCGGGAGCTGTTTTTT.

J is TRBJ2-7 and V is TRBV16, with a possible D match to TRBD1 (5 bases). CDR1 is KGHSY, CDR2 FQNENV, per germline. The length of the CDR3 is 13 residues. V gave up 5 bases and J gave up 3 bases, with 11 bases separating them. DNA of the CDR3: TGTGCCAGCAGCAGGACATCTCACTACGAGCAGTACTTC. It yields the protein CASSRTSHYEQYF.

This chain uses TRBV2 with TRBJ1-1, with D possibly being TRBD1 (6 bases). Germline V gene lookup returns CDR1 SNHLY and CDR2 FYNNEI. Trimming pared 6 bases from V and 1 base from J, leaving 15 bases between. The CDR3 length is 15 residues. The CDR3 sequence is CASREPPGANTEAFF. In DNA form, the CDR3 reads TGTGCCAGCAGGGAGCCTCCGGGGGCGAACACTGAAGCTTTCTTT.

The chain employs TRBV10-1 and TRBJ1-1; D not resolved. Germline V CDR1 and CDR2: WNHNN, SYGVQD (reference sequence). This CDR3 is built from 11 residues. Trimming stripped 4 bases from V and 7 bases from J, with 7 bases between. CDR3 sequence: CASSGGIEAFF. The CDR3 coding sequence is TGCGCCAGCAGTGGAGGGATTGAAGCTTTCTTT.

This CDR3 is CASSLGTSGKNIQYF. CDR3 sequence (DNA): TGTGCCAGCAGTTTGGGGACTAGCGGCAAAAACATTCAGTACTTC. The chain uses TRBV27 and TRBJ2-4; 11 bases fit TRBD2. V lost 3 bases and J lost 3; bases outside the gene matches: 1. The V gene's germline CDR1 is MNHEY and CDR2 SMNVEV (reference sequence). There are 15 residues in the CDR3.

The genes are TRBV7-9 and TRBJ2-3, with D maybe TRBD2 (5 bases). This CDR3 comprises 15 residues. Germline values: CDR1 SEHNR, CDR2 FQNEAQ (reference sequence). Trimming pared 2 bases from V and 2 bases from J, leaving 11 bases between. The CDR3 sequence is CASSLLASNTDTQYF. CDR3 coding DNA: TGTGCCAGCAGCTTACTGGCTAGCAACACAGATACGCAGTATTTT.